The subject of this entry is one T cell receptor beta chain. The antigen is not known. This record belongs to a study of T cells expressing NK-cell markers. Overall study context: Sequencing covered eight donors, seven HCMV-seropositive and one seronegative. Study-wide findings and caveats: Dominant NKG2C+ clonotypes were found to form about 1.0-7.5% of CD8+ T cells in over five donors. A handful of donors likewise had their CD3+CD56-NKG2C+ fraction led by these clonotypes.

Germline CDR1 is SEHNR and CDR2 is FQNEAQ (reference sequence). CDR3 length: 15 amino acids. TCRdb reprocessed the 5' RACE reads and reports one entry per CDR3 protein, with no DNA. Its table records about 180,000 distinct CDR3 sequences. The chain has TRBV7-9 and TRBJ2-3. The sequence derives from a man aged 18-70 years in good health. Source material: blood T cells: a sorted CD56 or NKG2C T cell subset, CD4+ or CD8+ T cells, or bulk PBMC T cells (not recorded which). CDR3 protein: CASSFPLFVTDTQYF.